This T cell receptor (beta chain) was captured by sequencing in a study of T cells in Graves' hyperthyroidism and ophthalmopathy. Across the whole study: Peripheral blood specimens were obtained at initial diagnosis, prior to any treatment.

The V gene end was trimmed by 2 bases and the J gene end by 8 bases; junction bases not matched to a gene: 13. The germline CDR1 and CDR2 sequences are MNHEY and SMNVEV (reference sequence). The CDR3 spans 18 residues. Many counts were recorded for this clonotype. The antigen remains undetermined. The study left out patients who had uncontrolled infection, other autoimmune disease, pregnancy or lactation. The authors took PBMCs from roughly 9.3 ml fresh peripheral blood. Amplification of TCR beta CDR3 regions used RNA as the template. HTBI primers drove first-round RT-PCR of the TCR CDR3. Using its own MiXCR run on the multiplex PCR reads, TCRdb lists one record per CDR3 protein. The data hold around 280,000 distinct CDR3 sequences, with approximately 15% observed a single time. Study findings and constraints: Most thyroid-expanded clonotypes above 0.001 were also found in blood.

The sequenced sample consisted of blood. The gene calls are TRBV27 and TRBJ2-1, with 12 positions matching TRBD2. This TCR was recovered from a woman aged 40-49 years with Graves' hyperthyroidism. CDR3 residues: CASSLVLSSGRAHHEQFF. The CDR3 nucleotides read TGTGCCAGCAGTTTAGTTTTGTCTAGCGGGAGGGCCCACCATGAGCAGTTCTTC.